This T cell receptor beta chain was sequenced in a study of shared clonotypes between healthy human individuals. General study results and limits: Naive subsets typically showed greater estimated richness than memory subsets. Clonotypes shared by all four sorted-subset donors had higher generation probabilities than non-shared clonotypes.

Per the germline V gene, CDR1 is SNHLY and CDR2 is FYNNEI. The CDR3 has 13 amino acids. V lost 7 bases and J lost 4; bases outside the gene matches: 6. TCRdb keeps only in-frame clones here, not all; method: immunoSEQ multiplex PCR. The table shows about 610,000 clones, with more than 95% occurring only once. To note about this clone: The antigen is undetermined.

J is TRBJ2-7 and V is TRBV2; 8 bases agree with TRBD2. The sequenced sample was naive CD4+ T cells sorted from blood. Subset specified: CD45RA+ positively selected. The origin of this receptor is a woman aged 25 to 39 in good health. CDR3 amino acids: CASTVREGYEQYF. Here the CDR3 DNA reads TGTGCCAGCACGGTCCGGGAGGGGTACGAGCAGTACTTC.